This T cell receptor (beta chain) was recovered during a study of T cell changes during pregnancy in multiple sclerosis (dated by TCRdb to the late 2010s). The study in broad terms: The study examined how the T cell repertoire changed over the course of pregnancy in women with multiple sclerosis.

The library was generated by the immunoSEQ multiplex PCR assay. TCRdb limited this immuneACCESS table to in-frame rearrangements with V and J called. A share of clones is missing; checked studies link under half to unresolved V genes, and the rest is unexplained. The sample has about 13,000 clones on record, almost 90% of them singletons. The top ten clones comprise about 8.7% of the sample. The germline V gene gives CDR1 as SNHLY and CDR2 as FYNNEI. The trim is 7 bases for V and 1 base for J, with a gap of 14 bases between the germline ends. The CDR3 sequence holds 15 residues, the cysteine and phenylalanine included. Here the CDR3 DNA is all that survives: 45 bases in frame from base 1. Notes on this clone: Its antigen target is currently unknown. No base quality values were provided; no much bigger clone lies one nucleotide off.

The clonotype originates from a female donor with multiple sclerosis, enrolled in a pregnancy study. The receptor chain draws on TRBV2 and TRBJ2-1; no D gene call is confident. The starting material was CD8+ T cells from peripheral blood mononuclear cells, obtained in the first trimester of pregnancy. In nucleotides, the sequence is TGTGCCAGCAACTTTTTATCCGGGTCCTACAATGAGCAGTTCTTC. Translated, it reads CASNFLSGSYNEQFF.